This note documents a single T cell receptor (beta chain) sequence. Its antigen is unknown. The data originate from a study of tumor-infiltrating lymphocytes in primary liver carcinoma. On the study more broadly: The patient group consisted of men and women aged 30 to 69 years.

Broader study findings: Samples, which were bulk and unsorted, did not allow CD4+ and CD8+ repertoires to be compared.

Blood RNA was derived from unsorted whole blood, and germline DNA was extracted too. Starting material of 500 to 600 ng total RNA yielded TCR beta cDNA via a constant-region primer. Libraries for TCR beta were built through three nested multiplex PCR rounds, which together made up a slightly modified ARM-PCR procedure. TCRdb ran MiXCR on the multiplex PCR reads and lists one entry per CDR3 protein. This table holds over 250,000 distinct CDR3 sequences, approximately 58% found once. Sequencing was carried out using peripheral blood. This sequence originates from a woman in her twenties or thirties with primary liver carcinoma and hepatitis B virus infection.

This CDR3 is CASSRRGGSTDTQYF. The CDR3 DNA sequence: TGTGCCAGCAGCCGACGGGGTGGGAGCACAGATACGCAGTATTTT. This chain joins TRBV6-1 and TRBJ2-3, with TRBD2 as a possible D gene (5 bases). Between the trimmed V and J ends, which lost 6 bases and 0 bases, there was a span of 13 bases. The CDR3 runs to 15 residues. The germline V gene encodes CDR1 MNHNS and CDR2 SASEGT.